This TCR beta chain was obtained from a study of regulatory T cells in long-lasting Graves disease. TCR beta libraries were built with iRepertoire HTBI primers and Arm-PCR of CDR3 regions. TCRdb redid the calling of the multiplex PCR reads with MiXCR, one entry per CDR3 protein. The data show 400,000 to 500,000 distinct CDR3 sequences, approximately 14% seen once. The time point is: newly diagnosed GD, antithyroid drugs for less than 3 months. With RNA extracted from PBMCs as input, the TCR library was made. Germline values: CDR1 SGHTS, CDR2 YDEGEE. V was trimmed by 4 bases and J by 2 bases, leaving 15 bases between them. The CDR3 is 16 amino acids. The same specimen was also included in a second study, on T cells in Graves' hyperthyroidism and ophthalmopathy.

The chain combines TRBV5-8 with TRBJ2-2, with D possibly matching TRBD1 (6 bases). The sample consisted of peripheral blood mononuclear cells (PBMCs), taken at new diagnosis, from a patient treated with antithyroid drugs. The clonotype comes from a woman between 45 and 60 years old with Graves disease. The CDR3 DNA reads TGTGCCAGCAGCGCCCTAGGGGGTCTTAACACCGGGGAGCTGTTTTTT. It yields the protein CASSALGGLNTGELFF.